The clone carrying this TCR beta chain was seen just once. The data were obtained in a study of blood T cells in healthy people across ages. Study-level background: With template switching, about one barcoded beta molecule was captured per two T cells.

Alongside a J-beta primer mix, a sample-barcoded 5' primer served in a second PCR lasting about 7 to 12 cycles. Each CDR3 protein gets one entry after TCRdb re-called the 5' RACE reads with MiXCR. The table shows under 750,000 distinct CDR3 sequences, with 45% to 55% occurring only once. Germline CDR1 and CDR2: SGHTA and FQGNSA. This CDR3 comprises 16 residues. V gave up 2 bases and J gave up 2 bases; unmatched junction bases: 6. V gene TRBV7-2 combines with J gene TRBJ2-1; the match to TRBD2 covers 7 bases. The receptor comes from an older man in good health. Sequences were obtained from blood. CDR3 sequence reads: CASSLRTSAPYNEQFF. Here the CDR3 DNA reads TGTGCCAGCAGCTTAAGAACTAGCGCACCCTACAATGAGCAGTTCTTC.